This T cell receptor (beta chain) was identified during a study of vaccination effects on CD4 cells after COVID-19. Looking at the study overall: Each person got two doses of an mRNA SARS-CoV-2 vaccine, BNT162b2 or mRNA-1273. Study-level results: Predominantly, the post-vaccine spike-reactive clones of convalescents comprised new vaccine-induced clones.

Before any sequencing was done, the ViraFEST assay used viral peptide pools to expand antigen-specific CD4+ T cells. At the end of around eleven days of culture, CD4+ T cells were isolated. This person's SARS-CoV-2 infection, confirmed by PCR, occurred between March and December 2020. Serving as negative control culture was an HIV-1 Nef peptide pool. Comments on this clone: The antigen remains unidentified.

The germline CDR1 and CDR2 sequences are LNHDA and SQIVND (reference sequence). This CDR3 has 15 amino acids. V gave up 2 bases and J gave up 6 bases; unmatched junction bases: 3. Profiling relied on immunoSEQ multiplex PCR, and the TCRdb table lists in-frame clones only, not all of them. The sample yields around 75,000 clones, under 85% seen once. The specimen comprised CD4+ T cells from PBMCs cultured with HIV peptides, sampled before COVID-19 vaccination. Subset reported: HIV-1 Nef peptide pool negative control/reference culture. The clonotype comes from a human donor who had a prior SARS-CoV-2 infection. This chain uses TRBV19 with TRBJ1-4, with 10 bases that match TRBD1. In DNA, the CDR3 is TGTGCCAGTAGTATATGGGGGACAGGGGATGAAAAACTGTTTTTT. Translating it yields CASSIWGTGDEKLFF.